Below, one T cell receptor (beta chain) is given with its context. Antigen: not known. CD4+ cells yielded CD45RA+ naive and CD45RA-negative memory subsets. This sample is drawn from a study of shared clonotypes between healthy human individuals. Study results and caveats: Represented genetic and exposure-history diversity was restricted by having few donors.

Sequencing used immunoSEQ multiplex PCR; TCRdb keeps in-frame clones, though not all of them. The sample has hundreds of thousands of clones; roughly 72% are singletons. The sample consisted of memory CD4+ T cells sorted from blood. As to subset: CD45RA-negative fraction. The receptor was isolated from a woman aged 25 to 39 in good health.

For the CDR3, the DNA is TGTGCCAGCAGCTTAGTTCTCAGCGCTTATGGCTACACCTTC. Amino acid sequence: CASSLVLSAYGYTF. The V gene is TRBV7-9, the J gene TRBJ1-2; the D is unclear. CDR3 size: 14 residues. The V end lost 1 base, the J end lost 5 bases, and 11 bases lay between the germline ends. The germline CDR1 and CDR2 sequences are SEHNR and FQNEAQ (reference sequence).